Following are 23 T cell receptor beta chains from one sample sequenced in a study of preoperative IRX-2 immunotherapy in early breast cancer. The treatment here: preoperative locoregional IRX-2 cytokine immunotherapy. Libraries were prepared by immunoSEQ multiplex PCR; TCRdb keeps only in-frame clonotypes and omits some of them. The sample records around 25,000 clones, around 72% being singletons. This material consisted of lymph node tissue, taken after IRX-2 immunotherapy. The receptors here all came from a human donor with breast cancer.

The chain employs TRBV19 and TRBJ2-1, with D uncertain. The CDR3 is 15 amino acids. V was cut by 1 base and J by 0 bases, with 7 bases left in between. Germline loops: CDR1 LNHDA, CDR2 SQIVND (reference sequence). The CDR3: CASSIAVGSYNEQFF. Here the CDR3 DNA reads TGTGCCAGTAGTATAGCGGTAGGCTCCTACAATGAGCAGTTCTTC.

This clone has a single count. One or more nucleotides could not be called with certainty, so the encoded amino acid is given as X. V gene TRBV6-8 combines with J gene TRBJ1-5; a weak D match, TRBD1 (5 bases). The CDR3 totals 15 residues. V was pared by 4 bases and J by 0 bases, with 10 bases between. Looked up from germline, CDR1 is MNHGY and CDR2 is SAAAGT. Written as DNA, the CDR3 is TGTGCCAGCAGTTMCTCGACAGATAGCAATCAGCCCCAGCATTTT. Translated, it gives CASSXSTDSNQPQHF.

V and J are TRBV14 and TRBJ1-2; TRBD1 might be the D (5 bases). This CDR3 spans 13 amino acids. CDR1 is SGHDN and CDR2 is FVKESK in the germline V gene. Trimming took 0 bases from V and 8 from J, leaving 10 bases between them. The CDR3 bases are TGTGCCAGCAGCCAAGACAGGGTAGGCGGCTACACCTTC. Amino acid sequence: CASSQDRVGGYTF.

The chain carries TRBV7-4 and TRBJ2-1; 10 bases are a match to TRBD2. This CDR3 is 15 amino acids long. The V gene end was trimmed by 6 bases and the J gene end by 9 bases; junction bases not matched to a gene: 11. From germline, CDR1 is SGHVT and CDR2 SQSDAQ. In DNA form, the CDR3 reads TGTGCCAGCAGTCTGGGACTAGCGTTAGTAGGTGAGCAGTTCTTC. Translated, it gives CASSLGLALVGEQFF.

The rearrangement joins TRBV6-8 to TRBJ2-7; 10 bases line up with TRBD2. The germline gives CDR1 MNHGY, CDR2 SAAAGT. The trim removed 6 bases at V and 2 bases at J, leaving 7 bases unmatched. The CDR3 extends over 15 amino acids. As DNA, the CDR3 is TGTGCCAGCAGAGTTGGACTAGCGGTTACCTACGAGCAGTACTTC. Protein: CASRVGLAVTYEQYF.

The rearrangement uses TRBV28 and TRBJ1-1; D is perhaps TRBD1 (5 bases). This CDR3 has 16 amino acids. With 10 bases removed from V and 5 bases from J, the gap between germline ends came to 26 bases. Germline CDR1 and CDR2: MDHEN and SYDVKM. The CDR3 protein is CANRTGTAPARTEAFF. The CDR3 nucleotides are TGTGCCAACAGGACCGGGACGGCCCCCGCTAGGACTGAAGCTTTCTTT.

The CDR3 region is CASSQGSGSGGELFF. The CDR3 nucleotides are TGTGCCAGCAGCCAAGGCAGCGGGAGCGGAGGGGAGCTGTTTTTT. The rearrangement joins TRBV7-7 to TRBJ2-2; 8 bases line up with TRBD2. CDR1 SSHAT and CDR2 FNYEAQ come from the germline V gene (reference sequence). V shed 5 bases, J shed 8 bases, and the junction held 10 bases outside the gene matches. The CDR3 is made up of 15 amino acids.

J is TRBJ1-1 and V is TRBV6-8; no clear D gene. The CDR3 is 15 amino acids. The germline V and J ends were trimmed by 0 bases and 6 bases, with 14 bases remaining between them. Germline-derived CDR1 and CDR2 are MNHGY and SAAAGT. The CDR3 sequence is CASSYSTGRRAEAFF. The DNA for the CDR3 is TGTGCCAGCAGTTACTCGACGGGCAGGAGGGCTGAAGCTTTCTTT.

The genes are TRBV10-2 and TRBJ2-1; TRBD1 matches at 7 bases. This CDR3 spans 16 amino acids. Germline CDR1 is WSHSY and CDR2 is SAAADI. The ends lost 6 bases at V and 4 bases at J; junction bases unmatched: 12. CDR3 protein: CASRGTDIPPYNEQFF. CDR3 in DNA: TGCGCCAGCAGAGGGACAGACATCCCACCTTACAATGAGCAGTTCTTC.

CDR3 sequence reads: CASSFAVNYGYTF. The CDR3, as DNA: TGTGCCAGCAGTTTTGCAGTAAACTATGGCTACACCTTC. This chain uses TRBV6-8 with TRBJ1-2, with D unresolved. V lost 4 bases and J lost 2, with 8 bases in between. This CDR3 is 13 amino acids long. CDR1 is MNHGY, CDR2 SAAAGT, per germline.

A word on this clone: Owing to an unread or ambiguous base, the encoded residue is reported as X. The chain recombines TRBV11-3 with TRBJ2-5; D unresolved. This CDR3 is 15 amino acids long. The germline V and J ends were trimmed by 6 bases and 3 bases, with 17 bases remaining between them. The germline gives CDR1 SGHNT, CDR2 YENEEA. The CDR3, as DNA: TGTGCCAGCAGAAGCRGGAGCTTCTCCGAAGAGACCCAGTACTTC. It encodes CASRSXSFSEETQYF.

A remark on this clone: Relative to the germline gene, one junction end is altered; a read error may explain this. The V call is TRBV11-3, the J call TRBJ1-2; perhaps TRBD1 as D (5 bases). Germline CDR1 is SGHNT and CDR2 is YENEEA. This CDR3 contains 16 residues. The CDR3 here is CASSSLLGVGNNGYIF. The CDR3 nucleotides are TGTGCCAGCAGCTCCCTGCTAGGGGTGGGGAATAATGGCTACATCTTC.

This chain joins TRBV5-1 and TRBJ1-3; D might be TRBD1 (5 bases). CDR1 and CDR2 from the germline V gene are SGHRS and YFSETQ. CDR3 length: 17 residues. Trimming took 0 bases from V and 1 from J, leaving 14 bases between them. The CDR3 sequence is CASSLGSSGVSGNTIYF. CDR3 nucleotide sequence: TGCGCCAGCAGCTTGGGATCCTCGGGGGTTTCTGGAAACACCATATATTTT. Filled out from reference TRBV5-1 and TRBJ1-3, the complete variable domain reads KAGVTQTPRYLIKTRGQQVTLSCSPISGHRSVSWYQQTPGQGLQFLFEYFSETQRNKGNFPGRFSGRQFSNSRSEMNVSTLELGDSALYLCASSLGSSGVSGNTIYFGEGSWLTVV.

This chain joins TRBV7-1 and TRBJ2-7; 10 nucleotides match TRBD2. TRBV7-1 is classed as an ORF, of uncertain function. This CDR3 spans 14 amino acids. With 5 bases clipped from V and 2 bases from J, the junction kept 3 bases outside the gene matches. The CDR3 DNA reads TGTGCCAGCAGCCAGGGGACTAGCGCCTACGAGCAGTACTTC. Amino acids: CASSQGTSAYEQYF.

The rearrangement links TRBV18 to TRBJ1-1; D is unclear. V lost 3 bases and J lost 5, with 10 bases in between. Per the germline V gene, CDR1 is KGHSH and CDR2 is LQKENI. This CDR3 is built from 13 residues. The CDR3 DNA is TGTGCCAGCTCACCTACCACGGAGACTGAAGCTTTCTTT. It is translated as CASSPTTETEAFF.

The chain recombines TRBV6-8 with TRBJ2-1; TRBD2 matches at 16 bases. The junction had 3 bases not matched to a gene; V was cut back by 0 bases and J by 4 bases. This CDR3 has 18 residues. From germline, CDR1 is MNHGY and CDR2 SAAAGT. In DNA, the CDR3 is TGTGCCAGCAGTTACTCGGGACTAGCGGGAGGGACATACAATGAGCAGTTCTTC. Amino acid sequence: CASSYSGLAGGTYNEQFF.

The chain links TRBV7-1 to TRBJ2-7; D tentatively fits TRBD1 or TRBD2 (5 bases each). TRBV7-1 has ORF status, its function being uncertain. V was trimmed by 7 bases and J by 6 bases, leaving 25 bases between them. The CDR3 is 16 residues long. CDR3 residues: CASTPPWDRQMGEQYF. CDR3 DNA sequence: TGTGCCAGCACTCCCCCCTGGGACCGCCAGATGGGCGAGCAGTACTTC.

This chain links TRBV6-8 with TRBJ2-4, with D possibly being TRBD1 (6 bases). The V end was cut by 7 bases, the J end by 9 bases, with 16 bases between. The CDR3 has 13 residues. Germline values: CDR1 MNHGY, CDR2 SAAAGT. The CDR3 protein is CASTSGAFAIQYF. CDR3 bases: TGTGCCAGCACTTCAGGGGCCTTCGCCATTCAGTACTTC.

V is TRBV11-3 and J is TRBJ2-6; D gene ambiguous. CDR1 SGHNT and CDR2 YENEEA come from the germline V gene. The CDR3 loop spans 15 amino acids. V was shortened by 5 bases and J by 0 bases, with 8 bases between the two germline ends. The CDR3: CASSLRSSGANVLTF. Here the CDR3 DNA reads TGTGCCAGCAGCCTACGTTCCTCTGGGGCCAACGTCCTGACTTTC.

This chain uses TRBV7-2 with TRBJ1-2; tentatively, D is TRBD1 (6 bases). CDR1 is SGHTA, CDR2 FQGNSA, per germline. The CDR3 covers 13 residues. Trimming took off 2 bases at V and 4 bases at J, with 8 bases between the two ends. The CDR3: CASSLQGTYGYTF. The CDR3 DNA reads as TGTGCCAGCAGCTTACAGGGGACCTATGGCTACACCTTC.

This clone is medium-sized within its sample. The chain joins TRBV6-8 to TRBJ2-1; TRBD2 is a possible D gene (5 bases). V shed 3 bases and J shed 0 bases, with 9 bases lying between them. This CDR3 region has 15 residues. CDR1 and CDR2 from the germline V gene are MNHGY and SAAAGT. The CDR3 reads CASSYTGISYNEQFF. CDR3 coding DNA: TGTGCCAGCAGTTATACGGGAATCTCCTACAATGAGCAGTTCTTC.

This chain uses TRBV14 with TRBJ2-7, with D possibly being TRBD1 or TRBD2 (6 bases each). Looked up from germline, CDR1 is SGHDN and CDR2 is FVKESK. V shed 4 bases and J shed 13 bases, with 23 bases lying between them. This CDR3 is 14 amino acids long. The CDR3 is CASSPRTRGAIAYF. The CDR3 bases are TGTGCCAGCAGCCCCCGGACAAGGGGGGCTATAGCCTACTTC. The whole variable domain, filled in from reference TRBV14 and TRBJ2-7, reads EAGVTQFPSHSVIEKGQTVTLRCDPISGHDNLYWYRRVMGKEIKFLLHFVKESKQDESGMPNNRFLAERTGGTYSTLKVQPAELEDSGVYFCASSPRTRGAIAYFGPGTRLTVT.

V and J are TRBV2 and TRBJ1-2; 9 bases agree with TRBD1. V lost 4 bases to trimming and J lost 8 bases; unmatched junction nucleotides: 5. There are 13 residues in the CDR3. Looked up from germline, CDR1 is SNHLY and CDR2 is FYNNEI. The DNA of the CDR3 is TGTGCCAGCAGTGGGGACAGGGAAAGCGGCTACACCTTC. Protein sequence: CASSGDRESGYTF.